This entry is about one TCR beta chain. No antigen is known for it. No much larger clonotype is one base removed from it; base qualities were not supplied. The roughly 42 donors, aged 6 to 90 years, were systemically healthy Caucasian individuals from Russia. Each donor gave 8 to 10 milliliters of peripheral blood, drawn into EDTA-treated Vacutainer tubes. PBMCs were isolated by Ficoll-Paque density-gradient centrifugation, with at least 6.5 million obtained per sample. Total RNA was extracted from PBMCs with Trizol reagent, with at least 6 micrograms obtained per sample. Naive CD45RAhigh/CD27high T cell percentages were measured by flow cytometry on a PBMC aliquot from every donor. Library preparation was by 5' RACE. Instrument used: Illumina HiSeq 2500. A second PCR of roughly 6 to 11 cycles was performed with a sample-barcoded 5' primer and a J-beta primer mix. Each TCR beta cDNA molecule received a unique molecular identifier from a template-switch 5' adaptor carrying 12 random nucleotides. Each sample yielded at least 3 million CDR3-containing paired-end reads. The Mint cDNA synthesis kit, primed by a TRBC-specific oligonucleotide, was used to synthesize first-strand cDNA from all RNA. Following uracil-DNA glycosylase treatment, a first 18-cycle PCR with universal primers M1SS and BC2_uni_R was performed on all cDNA. For the original study's pipeline: For normalization, 1 million high-quality reads were randomly selected from each sample, with every read carrying a distinct molecular identifier. Reads with shared molecular identifiers were discarded instead of being binned into consensus sequences. MiTCR, set to a Q25 quality threshold and the strictest error-elimination algorithm, was used for CDR3 identification, clonotype clustering and error correction. A nonparametric unseen species model with Euler transformation was used to estimate lower-bound total TCR beta diversity. TCRdb itself trimmed the public reads at Q25 with fastp, ran MiXCR and retained productive beta chains. One record per CDR3 amino acid sequence lists the most common genes and DNA. The V and J calls follow TCRdb's processing rather than the paper's. The sample table holds roughly 700,000 distinct CDR3 sequences, of which 45% to 50% were seen once. The ten largest account for 30% to 40% of the sample.

The data are from a study of blood T cells in healthy people across ages (dated by TCRdb to 2013 to 2016). Looking at the study overall: Template switching captured roughly one uniquely barcoded TCR beta cDNA molecule per two T cells in model experiments. Age-related changes in TCR beta repertoire diversity were measured in the study by deep sequencing normalized with unique cDNA molecular identifiers. The donors were split into four age groups: young (average around 16 years), middle-aged (39), aged (more than 55) and long-lived (under 90). To avoid experimental bias, donors of different ages were distributed randomly across sequencing lanes. Two additional independent replicas of 1 million unique cDNA reads from the same blood draw were analyzed for two donors (one aged 18 to 30 and one aged 80 or older). General findings and caveats noted by the study authors: Compared with the aged group, the long-lived group had more naive CD4+ T cells, fewer expanded clones and increased TCR diversity, a pattern suggesting age selection. Observed TCR beta diversity per million T cells fell roughly linearly with age, and a significant reduction was already apparent by age about 43. There was a strong correlation between observed TCR beta diversity and the percentage of naive T cells measured by flow cytometry. Estimates of total diversity based on one million sequenced T cells were considered lower bounds and underestimates. Bulk unsorted PBMC profiling prevented conclusive comparison of naive and antigen-experienced compartments. The CMV infection status of donors was not known, potentially confounding age-related changes in expanded clonotypes.

Clipping removes 4 bases from V and 2 bases from J, with 6 as the unmatched junction base count. Via the germline V gene (reference sequence), CDR1 is DFQATT and CDR2 SNEGSKA. Measured from the cysteine to the phenylalanine, the CDR3 is 15 residues long. Just the 45-base CDR3 DNA is kept, in frame starting at base 1. Recombination connected TRBV20-1 to TRBJ2-1; TRBD2 agrees with 9 junctional bases. Sequenced sample: blood. This TCR derives from a woman aged 55-69 years in good health. CDR3 reads: CSATPRTSAYNEQFF. The DNA is TGCAGTGCTACACCCCGGACTAGCGCCTACAATGAGCAGTTCTTC.